This TCR beta chain emerged from a study of T cell responses to AZD1222 COVID-19 vaccine. Some clones are missing from TCRdb's copy, which holds only in-frame ones; the method was immunoSEQ multiplex PCR. The data contain 65,000 to 70,000 clones, 80% to 85% of them seen just once; the ten biggest clones take up roughly an eighth. V lost 6 bases and J lost 5; bases outside the gene matches: 6. This CDR3 has 15 amino acids. From germline, CDR1 is ENHRY and CDR2 SYGVKD. The study's findings and limits: Compared with day 0, the breadth and depth of the Spike-specific TCR repertoire rose significantly after two doses of AZD1222. As reported, nearly half of all spike-specific TCRs target variant regions that are unmutated.

This clone appeared a few times. Its cognate antigen is unknown. The specimen comprised peripheral blood, sampled on day 0 of AZD1222 vaccination. This receptor was taken from an adult in good health. The rearrangement joins TRBV10-3 to TRBJ1-4; 10 positions match TRBD1. CDR3 sequence (DNA): TGTGCCATCAGCCGGGACAGGGGAGGGAATGAAAAACTGTTTTTT. Amino acids: CAISRDRGGNEKLFF.